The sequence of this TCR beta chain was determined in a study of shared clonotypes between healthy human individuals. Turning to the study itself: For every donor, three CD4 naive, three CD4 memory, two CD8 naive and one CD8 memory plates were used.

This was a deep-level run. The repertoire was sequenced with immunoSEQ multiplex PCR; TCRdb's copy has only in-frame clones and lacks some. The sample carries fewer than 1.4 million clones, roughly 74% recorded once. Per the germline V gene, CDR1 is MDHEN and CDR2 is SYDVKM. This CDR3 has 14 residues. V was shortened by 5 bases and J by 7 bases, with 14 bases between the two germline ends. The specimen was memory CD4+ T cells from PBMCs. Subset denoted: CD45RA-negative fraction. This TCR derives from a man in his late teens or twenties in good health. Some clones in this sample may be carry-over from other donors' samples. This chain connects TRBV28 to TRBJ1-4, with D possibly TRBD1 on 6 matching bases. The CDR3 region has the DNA TGTGCCAGCAGTATTGGAGGGGGTTCTGAAAAACTGTTTTTT. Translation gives CASSIGGGSEKLFF. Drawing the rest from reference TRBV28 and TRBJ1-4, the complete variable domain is DVKVTQSSRYLVKRTGEKVFLECVQDMDHENMFWYRQDPGLGLRLIYFSYDVKMKEKGDIPEGYSVSREKKERFSLILESASTNQTSMYLCASSIGGGSEKLFFGSGTQLSVL.